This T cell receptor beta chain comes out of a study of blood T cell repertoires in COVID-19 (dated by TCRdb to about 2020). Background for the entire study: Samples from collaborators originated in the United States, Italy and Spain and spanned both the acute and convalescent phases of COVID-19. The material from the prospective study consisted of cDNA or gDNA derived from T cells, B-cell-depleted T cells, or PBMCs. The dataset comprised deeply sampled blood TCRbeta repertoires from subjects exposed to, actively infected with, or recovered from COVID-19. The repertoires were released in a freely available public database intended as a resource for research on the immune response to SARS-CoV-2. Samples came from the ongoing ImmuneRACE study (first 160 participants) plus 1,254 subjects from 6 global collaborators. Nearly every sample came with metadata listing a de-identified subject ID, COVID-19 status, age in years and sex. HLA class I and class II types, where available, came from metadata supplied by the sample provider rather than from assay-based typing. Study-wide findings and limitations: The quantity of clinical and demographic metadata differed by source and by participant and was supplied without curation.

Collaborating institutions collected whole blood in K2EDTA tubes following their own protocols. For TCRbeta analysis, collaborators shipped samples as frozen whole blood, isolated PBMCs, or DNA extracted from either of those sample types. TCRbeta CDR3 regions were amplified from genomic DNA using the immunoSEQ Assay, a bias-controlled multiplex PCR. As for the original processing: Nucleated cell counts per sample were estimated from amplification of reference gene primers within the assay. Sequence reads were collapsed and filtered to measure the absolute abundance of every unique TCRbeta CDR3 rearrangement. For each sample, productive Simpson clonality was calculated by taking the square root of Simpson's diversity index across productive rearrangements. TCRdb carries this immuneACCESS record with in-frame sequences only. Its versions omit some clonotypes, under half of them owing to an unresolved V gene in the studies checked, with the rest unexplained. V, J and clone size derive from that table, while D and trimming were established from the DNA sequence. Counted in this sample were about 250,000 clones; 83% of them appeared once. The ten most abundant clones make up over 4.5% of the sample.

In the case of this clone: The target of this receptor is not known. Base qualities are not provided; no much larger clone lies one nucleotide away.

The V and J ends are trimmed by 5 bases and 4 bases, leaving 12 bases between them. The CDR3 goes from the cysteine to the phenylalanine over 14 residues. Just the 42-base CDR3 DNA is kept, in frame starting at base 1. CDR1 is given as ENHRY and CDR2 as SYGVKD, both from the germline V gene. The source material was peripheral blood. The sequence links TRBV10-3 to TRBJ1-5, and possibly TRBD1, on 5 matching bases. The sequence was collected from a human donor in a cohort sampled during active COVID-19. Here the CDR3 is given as CAISLGQENQPQHF. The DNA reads TGTGCCATCAGTTTGGGGCAGGAAAATCAGCCCCAGCATTTT.